The 9 T cell receptor beta chains in this list originate from one sample, sequenced in a study of cytomegalovirus exposure and HLA in healthy donors. Use of 60 Vbeta and 13 Jbeta primers characterized the PCR. Produced via immunoSEQ multiplex PCR; TCRdb's table is partial and in-frame only. The sample data list roughly 72,000 clones. The material sequenced was PBMCs. All receptors come from a man between 18 and 29 years old in good health and CMV-seropositive.

The chain couples TRBV4-2 to TRBJ2-3; the match to TRBD2 covers 11 bases. V was pared by 4 bases and J by 2 bases, with 8 bases of the junction left unmatched. CDR1 LGHNA and CDR2 YNFKEQ come from the germline V gene. The CDR3 is made up of 17 amino acids. The CDR3 is CASSLTLAGGTTDTQYF. CDR3 nucleotides: TGTGCCAGCAGCCTGACCTTAGCGGGGGGGACCACAGATACGCAGTATTTT.

The rearrangement joins TRBV5-1 to TRBJ2-5; D is undetermined. The CDR3 spans 13 residues. Germline CDR1 SGHRS, CDR2 YFSETQ. V was shortened by 1 base and J by 5 bases, with 9 bases between the two germline ends. Written as DNA, the CDR3 is TGCGCCAGCAGCTTGTCGGGTCAGGAGACCCAGTACTTC. This gives the protein CASSLSGQETQYF. The whole variable domain, filled in from reference TRBV5-1 and TRBJ2-5, reads KAGVTQTPRYLIKTRGQQVTLSCSPISGHRSVSWYQQTPGQGLQFLFEYFSETQRNKGNFPGRFSGRQFSNSRSEMNVSTLELGDSALYLCASSLSGQETQYFGPGTRLLVL.

The chain carries TRBV4-2 and TRBJ1-2; D may be TRBD1 (5 bases). This CDR3 has 12 residues. CDR1 is LGHNA and CDR2 is YNFKEQ in the germline V gene. V lost 2 bases to trimming and J lost 4 bases, with 5 bases between them. CDR3 coding DNA: TGTGCCAGCAGCCAACAGGGCTATGGCTACACCTTC. This codes for CASSQQGYGYTF.

This chain connects TRBV28 to TRBJ1-1; 11 nucleotides align to TRBD1. With 5 bases clipped from V and 7 bases from J, the junction kept 9 bases outside the gene matches. The germline gives CDR1 MDHEN, CDR2 SYDVKM. CDR3 length equals 15 residues. The CDR3 DNA reads as TGTGCCAGCAGTAGGACAGGGGGCGAAAGTATTGAAGCTTTCTTT. It encodes CASSRTGGESIEAFF.

This rearrangement joins TRBV18 to TRBJ2-6; 7 bases map to TRBD1. The CDR3 sequence is 17 residues long. Germline CDR1 KGHSH, CDR2 LQKENI. V trimming: 4 bases; J trimming: 3 bases; junction bases outside the gene matches: 9. This CDR3 is CASSQQGPNGGANVLTF. Written as DNA, the CDR3 is TGTGCCAGCTCACAACAGGGGCCTAACGGTGGGGCCAACGTCCTGACTTTC.

The CDR3 reads CASSKDREGAFF. The CDR3 nucleotides read TGTGCCAGCAGCAAGGACAGGGAGGGGGCTTTCTTT. The chain employs TRBV21-1 and TRBJ1-1; TRBD1 reflects the table's D call only, with no check against the DNA. TRBV21-1 is termed a pseudogene. The CDR3 is made up of 12 amino acids.

The DNA of the CDR3 is TGCGCCAGCAGCTTGCAGGGCACTAGCACAGATACGCAGTATTTT. Protein product: CASSLQGTSTDTQYF. The chain uses TRBV5-1 and TRBJ2-3; D possibly corresponds to TRBD1 (5 bases). Germline values: CDR1 SGHRS, CDR2 YFSETQ. Trimming cost V 1 base and J 0 bases, with 9 bases left between them. CDR3 length: 15 residues.

V and J are TRBV30 and TRBJ2-1; 10 nucleotides line up with TRBD2. Losses at the gene ends were 4 bases for V and 9 bases for J; bases not matched to a gene: 6. The CDR3 loop spans 13 amino acids. Germline V gene data show CDR1 as GTSNPN and CDR2 as SVGIG (reference sequence). CDR3 in DNA: TGTGCCTGGACATTACTAGCGGGGTCTGAGCAGTTCTTC. Residues: CAWTLLAGSEQFF.

The gene calls are TRBV19 and TRBJ2-1; 7 nucleotides match TRBD2. Per the germline V gene, CDR1 is LNHDA and CDR2 is SQIVND (reference sequence). Trimming at V came to 3 bases and at J to 3 bases, leaving 11 bases not matched to a gene. The CDR3 is 17 residues long. The CDR3 region has the DNA TGTGCCAGTAGTATTAAGGTGGGGGGGAGGGTCTACAATGAGCAGTTCTTC. Encoded protein: CASSIKVGGRVYNEQFF.